This TCR beta chain was profiled in a study of naive and memory T cell subsets. Cells stained for CD3, CD4, CD8, CD45RA, CD27 and viability were sorted into four CD45RA/CD27 subsets. The CDR3 contains 11 residues. V was clipped by 6 bases and J by 1 base, with 3 bases between them. An equimolar mix of two oligonucleotides served as the beta constant-region primer for TRBC1 and TRBC2. Nested alpha and beta constant-region primers with the SP2 primer drove four PCR rounds on ligated cDNA. TCRdb recomputed calls from the UMI-ligation and nested PCR reads with MiXCR, one row per CDR3 protein. The sample consists of under 25,000 distinct CDR3 sequences, around 8.8% of them appearing once.

This clonotype originated in a human donor in good health. The chain joins TRBV12-3 or TRBV12-4 to TRBJ2-5; D gene uncertain. Sequences were obtained from central memory CD8+ T cells from blood. CDR3 coding DNA: TGTGCCAGCAGCATCCAAGAGACCCAGTACTTC. This gives the protein CASSIQETQYF.